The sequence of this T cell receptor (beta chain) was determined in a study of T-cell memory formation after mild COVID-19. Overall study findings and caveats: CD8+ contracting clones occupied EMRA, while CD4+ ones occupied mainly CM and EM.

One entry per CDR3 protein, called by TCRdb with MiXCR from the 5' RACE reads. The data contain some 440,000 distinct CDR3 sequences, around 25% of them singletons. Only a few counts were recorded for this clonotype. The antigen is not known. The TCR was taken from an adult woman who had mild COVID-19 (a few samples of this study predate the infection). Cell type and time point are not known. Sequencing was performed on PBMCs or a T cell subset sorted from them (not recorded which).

The DNA for the CDR3 is TGTGCCAGCAGTTATCGGCGGGTAGACGACGAGCAGTACTTC. This encodes CASSYRRVDDEQYF. This chain uses TRBV6-5 with TRBJ2-7; D possibly corresponds to TRBD2 (5 bases). Germline V gives CDR1 MNHEY, CDR2 SVGAGI. The V end lost 3 bases, the J end lost 5 bases, and 14 bases lay between the germline ends. This CDR3 region has 14 residues.